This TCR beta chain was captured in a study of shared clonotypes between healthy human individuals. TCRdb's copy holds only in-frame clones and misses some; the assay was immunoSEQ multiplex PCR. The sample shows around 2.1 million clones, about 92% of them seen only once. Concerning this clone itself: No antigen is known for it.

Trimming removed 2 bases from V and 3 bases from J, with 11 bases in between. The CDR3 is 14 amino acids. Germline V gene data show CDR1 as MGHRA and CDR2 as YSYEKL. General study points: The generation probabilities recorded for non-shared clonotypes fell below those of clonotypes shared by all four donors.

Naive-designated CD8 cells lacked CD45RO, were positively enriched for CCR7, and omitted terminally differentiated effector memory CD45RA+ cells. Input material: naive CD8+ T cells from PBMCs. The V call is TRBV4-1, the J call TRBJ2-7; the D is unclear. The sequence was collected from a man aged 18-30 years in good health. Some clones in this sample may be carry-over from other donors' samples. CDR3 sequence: CASSQTTVYYEQYF. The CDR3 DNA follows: TGCGCCAGCAGCCAAACTACAGTATACTACGAGCAGTACTTC.